This TCR beta chain was identified during a study of cytomegalovirus exposure and HLA in healthy donors. Whole-study results and caveats: There was a cluster of highly shared sequence variants that was likely a sequencing artifact. There were around 160 TCR beta chains listed as cytomegalovirus-associated.

Germline trimming cut 5 bases from V and 5 bases from J; bases unmatched to any gene: 6. This CDR3 has 14 residues. The V gene's germline CDR1 is SGHNT and CDR2 YENEEA. The PCR contained 60 Vbeta and 13 Jbeta primers. The table came from immunoSEQ multiplex PCR; TCRdb's copy has only in-frame clones and leaves some out. The data contain about 200,000 clones, around 80% of them seen just once; the ten biggest clones take up approximately 4.7%. With regard to this clone: Its target is not known.

The source material was PBMCs. The chain couples TRBV11-3 to TRBJ2-5; 9 bases are a match to TRBD1. This receptor was taken from a woman aged 25 to 39 in good health and CMV-seropositive. This CDR3 reads CASSLHGTGETQYF. CDR3 bases: TGTGCCAGCAGCCTACACGGGACAGGGGAGACCCAGTACTTC.